This T cell receptor (beta chain) was found in a study of cytomegalovirus exposure and HLA in healthy donors. General study results and limits: Earlier analysis yielded a pattern in which most TCR beta V segments were productive about 90% or about 30% of the time. One cluster of highly shared sequence variants probably arose as a sequencing artifact.

PCR involved 60 Vbeta and 13 Jbeta primers. TCRdb's table, derived via immunoSEQ multiplex PCR, lists solely in-frame clones and lacks some. The table records around 130,000 clones, 77% of them present only once. Comment on this clone: Its antigen is unknown. Additional DNA sequences in this sample encode the identical CDR3.

V dropped 2 bases and J dropped 4; count of bases not matched to a gene: 3. The CDR3 loop spans 16 amino acids. Germline CDR1 MNHEY, CDR2 SVGAGI. The clonotype originates from a young man in good health and CMV-seropositive. The genes are TRBV6-5 and TRBJ2-1, with 12 bases identical to TRBD2. The sequenced material came from PBMCs. CDR3 loop: CASSYPGLAGYNEQFF. The CDR3 DNA reads TGTGCCAGCAGTTACCCCGGACTAGCGGGGTACAATGAGCAGTTCTTC.